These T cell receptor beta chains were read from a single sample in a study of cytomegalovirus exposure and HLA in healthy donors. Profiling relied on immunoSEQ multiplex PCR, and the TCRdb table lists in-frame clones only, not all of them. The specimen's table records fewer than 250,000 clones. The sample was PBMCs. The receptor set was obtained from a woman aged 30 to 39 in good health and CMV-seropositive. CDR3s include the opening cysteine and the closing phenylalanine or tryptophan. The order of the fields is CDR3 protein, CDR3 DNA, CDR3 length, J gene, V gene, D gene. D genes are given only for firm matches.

CASSLLESYGYTF | TGTGCCAGTAGTTTATTAGAAAGCTATGGCTACACCTTC | 13 | TRBJ1-2 | TRBV19 | -
CATQGGVYGYTF | TGTGCCACCCAGGGAGGGGTCTATGGCTACACCTTC | 12 | TRBJ1-2 | TRBV6-5 | -
CASSLEGRGTGELFF | TGTGCCAGCAGTTTGGAGGGGCGGGGCACCGGGGAGCTGTTTTTT | 15 | TRBJ2-2 | TRBV27 | -
CASSLVSRGTGDTDTQYF | TGTGCCAGCAGCTTAGTGTCGCGGGGGACAGGAGACACAGATACGCAGTATTTT | 18 | TRBJ2-3 | TRBV7-9 | -
CASSGRGYNEQFF | TGTGCCAGCAGCGGCAGAGGATACAATGAGCAGTTCTTC | 13 | TRBJ2-1 | TRBV14 | -
CASSRAPLPYEQYF | TGTGCCAGCAGCCGAGCCCCTTTGCCCTACGAGCAGTACTTC | 14 | TRBJ2-7 | TRBV6-5 | -
CASEKAGGLYEQYF | TGTGCCAGTGAGAAGGCAGGGGGGTTATACGAGCAGTACTTC | 14 | TRBJ2-7 | TRBV25-1 | -
CASSEGGSTDTQYF | TGTGCCAGCAGTGAGGGGGGGAGCACAGATACGCAGTATTTT | 14 | TRBJ2-3 | TRBV6-1 | TRBD2
CASRTGQATPNTEAFF | TGTGCCAGTAGAACGGGACAGGCGACACCTAACACTGAAGCTTTCTTT | 16 | TRBJ1-1 | TRBV19 | TRBD1
CASRTGTFPYEQYF | TGTGCCAGTAGAACCGGGACTTTCCCCTACGAGCAGTACTTC | 14 | TRBJ2-7 | TRBV28 | -
CASTTGGGAEAFF | TGTGCCAGCACAACGGGTGGCGGGGCTGAAGCTTTCTTT | 13 | TRBJ1-1 | TRBV6-6 | -
CASSRGISQETQYF | TGTGCCAGCTCACGCGGGATCAGCCAAGAGACCCAGTACTTC | 14 | TRBJ2-5 | TRBV18 | -
CASSAGQAAYEQYF | TGTGCCAGCAGCGCCGGACAGGCTGCCTACGAGCAGTACTTC | 14 | TRBJ2-7 | TRBV9 | TRBD1
CAWDRGNEKLFF | TGTGCCTGGGACAGGGGAAATGAAAAACTGTTTTTT | 12 | TRBJ1-4 | TRBV30 | TRBD1
CASSYHPTGNGYTF | TGTGCCAGCAGTTATCACCCCACAGGGAATGGCTACACCTTC | 14 | TRBJ1-2 | TRBV6-5 | -
CASSIRDYDEQYF | TGTGCCAGTAGTATCCGCGACTACGACGAGCAGTACTTC | 13 | TRBJ2-7 | TRBV19 | -
CASSVGAGETQYF | TGTGCCAGCAGTGTAGGGGCGGGGGAGACCCAGTACTTC | 13 | TRBJ2-5 | TRBV6-5 | -
CASSLGPGTGRGGELFF | TGTGCCAGCAGCTTGGGACCCGGGACAGGGCGTGGCGGGGAGCTGTTTTTT | 17 | TRBJ2-2 | TRBV5-5 | TRBD1
CASSLEYTIYF | TGTGCCAGCTCCCTAGAGTACACCATATATTTT | 11 | TRBJ1-3 | TRBV7-9 | -
CASSGQGSYEQYF | TGTGCCAGCAGCGGACAGGGCTCCTACGAGCAGTACTTC | 13 | TRBJ2-7 | TRBV13 | TRBD1
CASSLRGQGLHYGYTF | TGCGCCAGCAGCCTGCGGGGGCAGGGATTGCACTATGGCTACACCTTC | 16 | TRBJ1-2 | TRBV4-3 | -
CASSSAGPTGAQYF | TGTGCCAGCAGCTCCGCGGGACCGACCGGTGCGCAGTATTTT | 14 | TRBJ2-3 | TRBV6-5 | -
CASSGLTVPANYGYTF | TGTGCCAGCAGTGGACTAACAGTCCCAGCTAACTATGGCTACACCTTC | 16 | TRBJ1-2 | TRBV6-1 | -
CASSPTSLDFNQPQHF | TGTGCCAGCAGCCCAACGAGTTTGGACTTTAATCAGCCCCAGCATTTT | 16 | TRBJ1-5 | TRBV5-5 | -
CASSSTGINYGYTF | TGTGCCAGCAGCTCAACAGGGATAAACTATGGCTACACCTTC | 14 | TRBJ1-2 | TRBV7-2 | -
CASSKSGMRSIGELFF | TGTGCCAGCAGTAAATCCGGGATGAGGAGTATCGGGGAGCTGTTTTTT | 16 | TRBJ2-2 | TRBV2 | -
CASSLDVDRGRTGELFF | TGTGCCAGCAGCTTAGATGTTGACAGGGGGCGAACCGGGGAGCTGTTTTTT | 17 | TRBJ2-2 | TRBV11-3 | TRBD1
CASSGGGAPLYTYNEQFF | TGTGCCAGCAGTGGGGGGGGCGCACCTCTATATACCTACAATGAGCAGTTCTTC | 18 | TRBJ2-1 | TRBV9 | -
CASSTGHRNEKLFF | TGTGCCAGCAGTACCGGACACCGTAATGAAAAACTGTTTTTT | 14 | TRBJ1-4 | TRBV28 | -
CATSRGRGRNTEAFF | TGTGCCACCAGCAGAGGCCGGGGTCGGAACACTGAAGCTTTCTTT | 15 | TRBJ1-1 | TRBV15 | -
CASILGTGLEAFF | TGTGCCAGCATCCTTGGGACAGGGCTTGAAGCTTTCTTT | 13 | TRBJ1-1 | TRBV28 | TRBD1
CASSHRDRGTDTQYF | TGTGCCAGCAGCCACCGGGACAGGGGCACAGATACGCAGTATTTT | 15 | TRBJ2-3 | TRBV11-2 | TRBD1
CASAPLAGHFNQPQHF | TGTGCCAGCGCCCCCCTGGCAGGGCACTTCAATCAGCCCCAGCATTTT | 16 | TRBJ1-5 | TRBV28 | -
CASRRDSNYGYTF | TGTGCCAGCAGAAGGGACAGCAACTATGGCTACACCTTC | 13 | TRBJ1-2 | TRBV6-5 | TRBD1
CASSREHSGNTIYF | TGTGCCAGCTCAAGGGAGCACTCTGGAAACACCATATATTTT | 14 | TRBJ1-3 | TRBV2 | -
CASSKGPRGEKLFF | TGTGCCAGCAGTAAGGGTCCCAGGGGCGAAAAACTGTTTTTT | 14 | TRBJ1-4 | TRBV2 | -
CASSSPGQGASETQYF | TGTGCCAGCAGCTCCCCCGGACAGGGGGCATCGGAGACCCAGTACTTC | 16 | TRBJ2-5 | TRBV5-4 | TRBD1
CAWTRTTNEKLFF | TGTGCCTGGACCAGGACAACTAATGAAAAACTGTTTTTT | 13 | TRBJ1-4 | TRBV30 | -
CASSSPLTDTNTEAFF | TGCGCCAGCAGTTCACCACTGACAGATACGAACACTGAAGCTTTCTTT | 16 | TRBJ1-1 | TRBV10-2 | -
CASSLDIGLRTEAFF | TGCGCCAGCAGCTTGGATATAGGACTTAGGACTGAAGCTTTCTTT | 15 | TRBJ1-1 | TRBV5-1 | -
CASGHQGTSGSYEQYF | TGTGCCAGCGGTCACCAGGGGACTAGCGGTTCCTACGAGCAGTACTTC | 16 | TRBJ2-7 | TRBV27 | TRBD2
CASSRQGALDTEAFF | TGTGCCAGCAGTCGACAGGGGGCTTTGGACACTGAAGCTTTCTTT | 15 | TRBJ1-1 | TRBV6-5 | TRBD1
CASSLTPGGGFNTEAFF | TGTGCCAGCAGCTTAACCCCAGGGGGCGGGTTTAACACTGAAGCTTTCTTT | 17 | TRBJ1-1 | TRBV5-5 | TRBD1
CASSVAGGDTGELFF | TGCGCCAGCAGTGTAGCGGGAGGAGACACCGGGGAGCTGTTTTTT | 15 | TRBJ2-2 | TRBV10-2 | TRBD2
CASSIPGTSEAFSYEQYF | TGTGCCAGCAGTATTCCCGGGACTAGCGAGGCCTTCTCCTACGAGCAGTACTTC | 18 | TRBJ2-7 | TRBV7-2 | TRBD2
CASSSGASGENEQFF | TGTGCCAGCAGTTCAGGGGCTAGCGGGGAGAATGAGCAGTTCTTC | 15 | TRBJ2-1 | TRBV6-1 | TRBD2
CASSPGGANGYTF | TGTGCCAGCAGTCCCGGGGGGGCAAATGGCTACACCTTC | 13 | TRBJ1-2 | TRBV7-9 | -
CASSLPLVAGGPGNEQFF | TGTGCCAGCAGTTTACCCCTCGTAGCGGGAGGGCCGGGCAATGAGCAGTTCTTC | 18 | TRBJ2-1 | TRBV27 | TRBD2
CASSFQKSEAFF | TGTGCCAGCAGCTTTCAGAAAAGTGAAGCTTTCTTT | 12 | TRBJ1-1 | TRBV5-4 | -
CASSLRQDNEQFF | TGTGCCAGCAGCTTGCGACAGGACAATGAGCAGTTCTTC | 13 | TRBJ2-1 | TRBV7-8 | -
CASSLGPPGREQYF | TGTGCCAGCAGCTTAGGTCCTCCGGGGAGGGAGCAGTACTTC | 14 | TRBJ2-7 | TRBV7-8 | -